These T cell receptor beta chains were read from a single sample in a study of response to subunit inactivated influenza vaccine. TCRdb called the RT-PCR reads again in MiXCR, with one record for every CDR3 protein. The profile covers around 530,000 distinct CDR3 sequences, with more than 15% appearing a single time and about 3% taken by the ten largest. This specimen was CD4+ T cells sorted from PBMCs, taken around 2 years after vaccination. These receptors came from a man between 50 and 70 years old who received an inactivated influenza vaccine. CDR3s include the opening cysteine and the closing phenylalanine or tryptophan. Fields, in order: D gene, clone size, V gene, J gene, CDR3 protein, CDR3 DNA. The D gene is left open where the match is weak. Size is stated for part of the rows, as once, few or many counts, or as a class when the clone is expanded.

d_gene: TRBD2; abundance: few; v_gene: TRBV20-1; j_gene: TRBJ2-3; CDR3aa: CSARPGTSGMTDTQYF; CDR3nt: TGCAGTGCTAGGCCCGGGACTAGCGGGATGACAGATACGCAGTATTTT
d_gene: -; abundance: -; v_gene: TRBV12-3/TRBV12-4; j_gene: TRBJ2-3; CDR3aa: CASSKQGYEDTQYF; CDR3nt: TGTGCCAGCAGTAAACAGGGATATGAGGATACGCAGTATTTT
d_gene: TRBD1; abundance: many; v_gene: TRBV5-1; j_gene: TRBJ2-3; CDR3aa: CASSSSGQGANTQYF; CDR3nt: TGCGCCAGCAGCTCCTCGGGACAGGGGGCGAATACGCAGTATTTT
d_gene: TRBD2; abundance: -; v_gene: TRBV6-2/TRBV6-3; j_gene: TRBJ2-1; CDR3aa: CASTRQVGTSGNEQFF; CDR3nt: TGTGCCAGCACCAGACAGGTTGGGACTAGCGGGAATGAGCAGTTCTTC
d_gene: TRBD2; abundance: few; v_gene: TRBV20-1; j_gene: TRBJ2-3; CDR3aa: CSATRTSGRSDTQYF; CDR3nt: TGCAGTGCTACCAGGACTAGCGGGAGGTCAGATACGCAGTATTTT
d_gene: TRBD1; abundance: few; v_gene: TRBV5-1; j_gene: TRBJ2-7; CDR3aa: CASTTGQANYEQYF; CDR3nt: TGCGCCAGCACAACGGGACAGGCTAACTACGAGCAGTACTTC
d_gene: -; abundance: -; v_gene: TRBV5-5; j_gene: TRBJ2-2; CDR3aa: CASTPFGGYTGELFF; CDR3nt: TGTGCCAGCACCCCGTTTGGGGGCTACACCGGGGAGCTGTTTTTT
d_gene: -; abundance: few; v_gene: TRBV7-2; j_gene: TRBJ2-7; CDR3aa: CASSLEVWGYEQYF; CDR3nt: TGTGCCAGCAGCTTAGAGGTTTGGGGTTACGAGCAGTACTTC
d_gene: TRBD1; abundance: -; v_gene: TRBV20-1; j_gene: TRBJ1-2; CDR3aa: CSAFTTGKVGYGYTF; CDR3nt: TGCAGTGCTTTTACGACAGGGAAAGTGGGCTATGGCTACACCTTC
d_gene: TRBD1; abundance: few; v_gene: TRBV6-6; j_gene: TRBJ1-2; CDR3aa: CASRTGTGYGYTF; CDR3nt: TGTGCCAGCAGAACCGGGACAGGCTATGGCTACACCTTC
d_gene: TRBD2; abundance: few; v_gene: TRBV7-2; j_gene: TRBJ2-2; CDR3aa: CASSLAWTSGASNTGELFF; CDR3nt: TGTGCCAGCAGCTTAGCCTGGACTAGCGGGGCCTCGAACACCGGGGAGCTGTTTTTT
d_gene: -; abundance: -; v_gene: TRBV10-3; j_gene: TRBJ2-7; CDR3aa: CAISDFDSSYEQYF; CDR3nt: TGTGCCATCAGTGACTTTGACAGCTCCTACGAGCAGTACTTC
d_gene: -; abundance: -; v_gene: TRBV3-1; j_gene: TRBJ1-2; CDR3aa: CASSQIHKPGVGYTF; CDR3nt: TGTGCCAGCAGCCAAATCCACAAACCAGGGGTGGGCTACACCTTC
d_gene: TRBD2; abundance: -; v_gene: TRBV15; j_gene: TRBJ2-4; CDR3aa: CATSLAPSGGKNIQYF; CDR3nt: TGTGCCACCAGCTTAGCCCCTAGCGGGGGCAAAAACATTCAGTACTTC
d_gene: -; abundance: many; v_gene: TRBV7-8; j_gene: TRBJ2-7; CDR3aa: CASSFYGGSSYEQYF; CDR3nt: TGTGCCAGCAGCTTTTATGGCGGTAGCTCCTACGAGCAGTACTTC
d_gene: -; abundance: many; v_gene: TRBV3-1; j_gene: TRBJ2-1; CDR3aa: CASSQEGGAGNEQFF; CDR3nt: TGTGCCAGCAGCCAAGAAGGGGGAGCGGGAAATGAGCAGTTCTTC
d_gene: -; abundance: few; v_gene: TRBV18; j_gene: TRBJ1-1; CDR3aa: CASSQSVNTEAFF; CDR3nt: TGTGCCAGCTCACAGTCAGTGAACACTGAAGCTTTCTTT
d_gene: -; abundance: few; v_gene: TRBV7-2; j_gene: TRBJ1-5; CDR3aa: CASSLQPYSNQPQHF; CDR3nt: TGTGCCAGCAGCTTGCAGCCCTATAGCAATCAGCCCCAGCATTTT
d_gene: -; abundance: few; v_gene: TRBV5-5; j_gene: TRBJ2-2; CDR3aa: CASSLTSANTGELFF; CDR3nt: TGTGCCAGCAGCTTGACGTCCGCGAATACCGGGGAGCTGTTTTTT
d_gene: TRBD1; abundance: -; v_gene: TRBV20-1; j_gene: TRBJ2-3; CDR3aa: CSARDRGRADTQYF; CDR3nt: TGCAGTGCTAGAGACAGGGGGCGAGCAGATACGCAGTATTTT
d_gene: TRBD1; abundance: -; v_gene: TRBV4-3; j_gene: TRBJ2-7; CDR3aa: CASSQEDRAFEQYF; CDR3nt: TGCGCCAGCAGCCAAGAGGACAGGGCTTTCGAGCAGTACTTC
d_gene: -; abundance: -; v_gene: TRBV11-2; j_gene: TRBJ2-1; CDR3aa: CASSLAGSSYKEQFF; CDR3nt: TGTGCCAGCAGCTTAGCGGGATCTTCCTACAAAGAGCAGTTCTTC
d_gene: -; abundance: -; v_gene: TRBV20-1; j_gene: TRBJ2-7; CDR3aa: CSARDSAGIYEQYF; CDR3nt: TGCAGTGCTAGAGATTCGGCAGGAATCTACGAGCAGTACTTC
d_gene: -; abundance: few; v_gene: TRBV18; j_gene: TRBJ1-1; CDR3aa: CASSPSVSGTEAFF; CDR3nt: TGTGCCAGCTCACCATCGGTTTCGGGGACTGAAGCTTTCTTT
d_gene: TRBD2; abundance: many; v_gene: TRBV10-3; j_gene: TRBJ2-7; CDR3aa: CAISDIGGSYEQYF; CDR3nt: TGTGCCATCAGTGATATTGGCGGGAGTTACGAGCAGTACTTC
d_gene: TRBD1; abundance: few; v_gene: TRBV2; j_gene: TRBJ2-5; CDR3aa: CASRLTGLQYF; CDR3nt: TGTGCCAGCAGGCTGACAGGGCTCCAGTACTTC
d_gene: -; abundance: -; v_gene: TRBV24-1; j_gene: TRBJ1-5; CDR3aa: CATSEFGNQPQHF; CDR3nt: TGTGCCACCAGTGAATTTGGGAATCAGCCCCAGCATTTT
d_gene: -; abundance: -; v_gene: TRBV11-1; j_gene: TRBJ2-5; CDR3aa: CASSLGTSRSGYKETQYF; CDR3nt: TGTGCCAGCAGCTTAGGCACGAGTAGGAGCGGATACAAAGAGACCCAGTACTTC
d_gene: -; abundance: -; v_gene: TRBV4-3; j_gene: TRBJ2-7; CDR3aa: CASSQDISRGSYEQYF; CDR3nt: TGCGCCAGCAGCCAAGATATCTCTAGGGGTTCCTACGAGCAGTACTTC
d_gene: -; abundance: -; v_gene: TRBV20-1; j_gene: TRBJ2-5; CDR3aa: CSARDGPETQYF; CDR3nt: TGCAGTGCTAGGGATGGGCCCGAGACCCAGTACTTC
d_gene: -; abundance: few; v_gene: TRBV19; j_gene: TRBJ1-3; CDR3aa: CASSFSPGASGNTIYF; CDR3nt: TGTGCCAGTAGCTTCTCGCCGGGGGCCTCTGGAAACACCATATATTTT
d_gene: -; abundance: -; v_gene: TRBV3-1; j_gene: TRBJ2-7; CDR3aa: CASSLATGDPRYEQYF; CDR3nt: TGTGCCAGCAGCCTCGCAACTGGGGATCCAAGATACGAGCAGTACTTC
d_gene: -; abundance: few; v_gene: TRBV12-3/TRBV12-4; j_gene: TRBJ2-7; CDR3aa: CASRAGVNEQYF; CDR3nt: TGTGCCAGCAGGGCAGGGGTAAACGAGCAGTACTTC
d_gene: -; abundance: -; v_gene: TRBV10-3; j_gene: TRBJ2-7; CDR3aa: CAISPQGSYEQYF; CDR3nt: TGTGCCATCAGCCCCCAGGGTAGCTACGAGCAGTACTTC
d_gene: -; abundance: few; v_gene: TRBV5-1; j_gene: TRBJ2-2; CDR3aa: CASSLRDGGTGELFF; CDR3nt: TGCGCCAGCAGCTTGAGGGATGGAGGCACCGGGGAGCTGTTTTTT
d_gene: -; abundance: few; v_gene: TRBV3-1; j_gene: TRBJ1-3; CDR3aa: CASSTGLGSWGNTIYF; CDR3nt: TGTGCCAGCAGCACCGGCCTAGGGTCGTGGGGAAACACCATATATTTT
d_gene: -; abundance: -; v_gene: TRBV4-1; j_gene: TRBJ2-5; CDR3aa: CASSQGTLETQYF; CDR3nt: TGCGCCAGCAGCCAGGGGACTCTAGAGACCCAGTACTTC
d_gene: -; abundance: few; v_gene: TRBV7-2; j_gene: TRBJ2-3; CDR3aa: CASSLALAGPGTQYF; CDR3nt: TGTGCCAGCAGCTTAGCACTAGCCGGCCCCGGTACGCAGTATTTT
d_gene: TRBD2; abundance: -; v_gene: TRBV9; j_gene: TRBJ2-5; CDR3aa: CASSVGAGNQETQYF; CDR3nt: TGTGCCAGCAGCGTGGGAGCGGGGAACCAGGAGACCCAGTACTTC
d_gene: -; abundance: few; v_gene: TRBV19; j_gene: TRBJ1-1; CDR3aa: CASSIGWGTEAFF; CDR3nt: TGTGCCAGTAGTATTGGTTGGGGCACTGAAGCTTTCTTT
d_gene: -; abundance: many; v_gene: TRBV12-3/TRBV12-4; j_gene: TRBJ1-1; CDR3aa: CASSPSGARRNTEAFF; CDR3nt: TGTGCCAGCAGTCCCTCGGGAGCCCGGCGGAACACTGAAGCTTTCTTT
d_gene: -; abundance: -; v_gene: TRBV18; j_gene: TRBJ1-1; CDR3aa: CASSPGTWVMNTEAFF; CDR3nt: TGTGCCAGCTCACCCGGGACCTGGGTTATGAACACTGAAGCTTTCTTT
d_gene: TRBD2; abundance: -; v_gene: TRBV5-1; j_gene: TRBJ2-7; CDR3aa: CASRGAGADEQYF; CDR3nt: TGCGCCAGCAGGGGAGCGGGAGCGGACGAGCAGTACTTC
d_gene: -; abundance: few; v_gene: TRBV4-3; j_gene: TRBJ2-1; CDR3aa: CASSPDPFNQGQFF; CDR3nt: TGCGCCAGCAGCCCCGACCCCTTTAACCAAGGGCAGTTCTTC
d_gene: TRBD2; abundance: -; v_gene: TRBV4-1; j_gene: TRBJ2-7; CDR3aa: CASSQVLRTSSYEQYF; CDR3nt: TGCGCCAGCAGCCAAGTTCTACGGACTAGTTCCTACGAGCAGTACTTC
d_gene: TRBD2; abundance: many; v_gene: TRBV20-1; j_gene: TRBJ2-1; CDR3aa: CSAVPGQGTSGRLGEQFF; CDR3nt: TGCAGTGCTGTCCCGGGACAGGGGACTAGCGGGAGGTTAGGTGAGCAGTTCTTC
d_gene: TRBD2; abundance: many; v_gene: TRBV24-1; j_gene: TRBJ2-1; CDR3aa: CATSDLASGNEQFF; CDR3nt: TGTGCCACCAGTGATTTGGCTAGCGGGAATGAGCAGTTCTTC
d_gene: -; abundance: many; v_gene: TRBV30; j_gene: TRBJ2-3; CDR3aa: CAGIHSNTDTQYF; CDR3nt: TGTGCCGGGATACACTCTAACACAGATACGCAGTATTTT
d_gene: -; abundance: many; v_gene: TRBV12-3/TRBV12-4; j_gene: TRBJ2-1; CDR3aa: CASSLDHNEQFF; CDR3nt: TGTGCCAGCAGTTTAGACCACAATGAGCAGTTCTTC